This T cell receptor (beta chain) comes out of a study of T-cell reconstitution after alpha-beta-depleted transplantation in children. Germline V lookup: CDR1 MNHEY, CDR2 SMNVEV (reference sequence). CDR3 length equals 15 residues. Losses at the gene ends were 4 bases for V and 4 bases for J; bases not matched to a gene: 2. Study-wide results and limits: Diversity and T-cell counts at one year after transplant derived mostly from new T cells. Expanded clones from the graft, numbering several hundred, reportedly supplied alpha-beta T cells about two months after transplant.

Unique molecular identifiers featured in how the TCRbeta library was prepared. TCRdb fed the PCR reads into MiXCR, producing one record per CDR3 protein. The sample consists of nearly 200,000 distinct CDR3 sequences, about 6% of them appearing once. This clonotype has a count of ten or more. Its antigen is currently unknown. The rearrangement uses TRBV27 and TRBJ2-1; TRBD2 matches at 12 bases. The TCR sequence derives from a girl in the first two years of life with combined immunodeficiency, due to receive a stem cell transplant. Sequenced here: PBMCs, sampled before TCRalphabeta/CD19-depleted stem cell transplant. The CDR3 loop reads CASSSLAGGYNEQFF. CDR3 bases: TGTGCCAGCAGTTCCCTAGCGGGAGGGTACAATGAGCAGTTCTTC.